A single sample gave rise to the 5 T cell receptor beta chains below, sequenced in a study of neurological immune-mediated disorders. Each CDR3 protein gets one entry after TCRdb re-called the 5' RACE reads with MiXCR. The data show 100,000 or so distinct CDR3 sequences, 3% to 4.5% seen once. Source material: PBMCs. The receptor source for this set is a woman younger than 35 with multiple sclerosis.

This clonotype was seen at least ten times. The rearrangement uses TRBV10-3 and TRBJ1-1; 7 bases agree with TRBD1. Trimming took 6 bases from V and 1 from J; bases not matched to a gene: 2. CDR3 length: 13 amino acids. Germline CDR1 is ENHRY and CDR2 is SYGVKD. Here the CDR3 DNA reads TGTGCCATCAGGACAGGGTCGAACACTGAAGCTTTCTTT. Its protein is CAIRTGSNTEAFF.

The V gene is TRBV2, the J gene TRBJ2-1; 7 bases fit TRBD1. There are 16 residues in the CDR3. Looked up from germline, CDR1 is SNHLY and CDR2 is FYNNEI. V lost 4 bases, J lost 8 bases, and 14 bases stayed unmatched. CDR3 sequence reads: CASSVEGASFGDEQFF. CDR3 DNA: TGTGCCAGCAGTGTAGAGGGGGCGAGTTTTGGTGATGAGCAGTTCTTC. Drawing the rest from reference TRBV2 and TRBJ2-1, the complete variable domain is EPEVTQTPSHQVTQMGQEVILRCVPISNHLYFYWYRQILGQKVEFLVSFYNNEISEKSEIFDDQFSVERPDGSNFTLKIRSTKLEDSAMYFCASSVEGASFGDEQFFGPGTRLTVL.

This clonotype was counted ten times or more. This CDR3 reads CASSLTNEKLFF. The CDR3, as DNA: TGTGCCAGCAGCCTTACTAATGAAAAACTGTTTTTT. V is TRBV6-6 and J is TRBJ1-4; D not resolved. This CDR3 spans 12 amino acids. Germline V gene lookup returns CDR1 MNHNY and CDR2 SVGAGI (reference sequence). Trimming left V 6 bases short and J 2 bases short, with 4 bases between.

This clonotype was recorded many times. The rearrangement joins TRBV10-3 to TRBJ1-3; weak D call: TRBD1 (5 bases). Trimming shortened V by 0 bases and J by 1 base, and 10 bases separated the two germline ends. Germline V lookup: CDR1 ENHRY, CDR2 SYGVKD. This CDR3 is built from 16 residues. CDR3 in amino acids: CAISESDSISGNTIYF. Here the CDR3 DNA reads TGTGCCATCAGTGAGTCAGACAGTATTTCTGGAAACACCATATATTTT.

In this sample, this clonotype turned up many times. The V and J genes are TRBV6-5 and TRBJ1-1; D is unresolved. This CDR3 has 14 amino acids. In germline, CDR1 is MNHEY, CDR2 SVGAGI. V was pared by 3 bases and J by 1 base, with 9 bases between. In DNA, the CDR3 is TGTGCCAGCAGTTATAGCGATGCGAACACTGAAGCTTTCTTT. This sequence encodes CASSYSDANTEAFF.